This T cell receptor (beta chain) comes out of a study of control samples from healthy donors and cancer patients. V was shortened by 4 bases and J by 6 bases, with 18 bases between the two germline ends. The CDR3 has 16 residues. The germline V gene encodes CDR1 KGHDR and CDR2 SFDVKD. This table comes from immunoSEQ multiplex PCR, and its TCRdb copy is limited to in-frame clones, with some not included. The sample lists about 100,000 clones; roughly 90% were seen once. The sample consisted of blood. The TCR sequence derives from a man aged 25-45 years in good health. The chain recombines TRBV24-1 with TRBJ2-1; D is possibly TRBD2 (6 bases). Here the CDR3 DNA reads TGTGCCACCAGTGACCAGCCCCTCCGGGGGTTCAATGAGCAGTTCTTC. Its protein is CATSDQPLRGFNEQFF.